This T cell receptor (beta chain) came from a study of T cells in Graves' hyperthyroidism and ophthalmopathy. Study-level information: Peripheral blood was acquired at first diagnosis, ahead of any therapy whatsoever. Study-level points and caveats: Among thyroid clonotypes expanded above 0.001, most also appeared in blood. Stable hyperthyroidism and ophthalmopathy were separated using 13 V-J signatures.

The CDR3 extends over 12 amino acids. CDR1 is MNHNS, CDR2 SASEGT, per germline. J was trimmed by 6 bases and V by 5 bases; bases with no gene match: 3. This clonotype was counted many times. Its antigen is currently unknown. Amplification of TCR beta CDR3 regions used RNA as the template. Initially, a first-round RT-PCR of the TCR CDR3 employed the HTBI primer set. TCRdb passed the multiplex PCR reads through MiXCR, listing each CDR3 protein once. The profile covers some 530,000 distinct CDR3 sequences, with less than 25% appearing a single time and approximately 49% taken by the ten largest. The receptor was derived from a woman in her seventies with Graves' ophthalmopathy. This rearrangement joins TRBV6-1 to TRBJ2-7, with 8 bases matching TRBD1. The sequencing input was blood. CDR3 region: CASSRTGSEQYF. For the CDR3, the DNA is TGTGCCAGCAGTAGGACAGGGAGCGAGCAGTACTTC.